The sequence of this T cell receptor (beta chain) was determined in a study of T-cell reconstitution after alpha-beta-depleted transplantation in children (dated by TCRdb to about 2016). About the study as a whole: Using TCR repertoire profiling, the study quantitatively followed how T-cell immune reconstitution unfolded in children after TCRalphabeta/CD19-depleted allogeneic hematopoietic cell transplantation. Points the paper makes about the study in general: The apparently early alphabetaT-cell count recovery about two months after transplant was reportedly dependent on only several hundred rapidly expanded clones derived from non-depleted graft cells. In some patients, the high TCRbeta diversity seen at day 60 was put down to recipient T cells and intrathymic progenitors that had survived conditioning. Hyperexpanded clone frequencies declined over subsequent months; after one year, T-cell counts and TCRbeta diversity were mostly attributed to newly produced T cells.

Per the publication, the treatment or condition label means: allogeneic hematopoietic cell transplantation with graft depleted of TCRalphabeta T cells and CD19 B cells. The transplant recipients were children given TCRalphabeta/CD19-depleted allogeneic hematopoietic cell grafts. This clonotype was found many times. There is no known antigen for this receptor. One base away there is no much larger clone; base qualities are not given. The library relied on PCR. Sequencing instrument: Illumina HiSeq 2500. To normalize quantification of the TCRbeta repertoire, the TCR libraries were built with molecular barcoding that relied on unique molecular identifiers. TCRdb passed the public sequencing reads through fastp at Q25 and MiXCR, retaining productive beta sequences. A single entry per CDR3 protein holds the most common genes and DNA from its merged rows. Here the sample has around 600,000 distinct CDR3 sequences; 23% occur a single time. The top ten clones comprise over 12% of the sample.

The TCR sequence derives from a boy younger than two who had a stem cell transplant for acute myeloid leukemia, so the T cells may come from the graft donor. Specimen: PBMCs, mostly from graft donor cells, collected 360 days after TCRalphabeta/CD19-depleted stem cell transplant.

The nucleotides are TGCAGTGCTGGGGAGACCCAGTACTTC. The resulting protein is CSAGETQYF. The V and J segments used are TRBV20-1 and TRBJ2-5; the D gene identity is not certain. The germline V gene (reference sequence) gives CDR1 as DFQATT and CDR2 as SNEGSKA. At the junction V is shortened by 5 bases and J by 5 bases, with 3 bases in between. Taken from cysteine to phenylalanine, the CDR3 has 9 residues. Just CDR3 DNA is preserved here, 27 bases in frame from base 1.